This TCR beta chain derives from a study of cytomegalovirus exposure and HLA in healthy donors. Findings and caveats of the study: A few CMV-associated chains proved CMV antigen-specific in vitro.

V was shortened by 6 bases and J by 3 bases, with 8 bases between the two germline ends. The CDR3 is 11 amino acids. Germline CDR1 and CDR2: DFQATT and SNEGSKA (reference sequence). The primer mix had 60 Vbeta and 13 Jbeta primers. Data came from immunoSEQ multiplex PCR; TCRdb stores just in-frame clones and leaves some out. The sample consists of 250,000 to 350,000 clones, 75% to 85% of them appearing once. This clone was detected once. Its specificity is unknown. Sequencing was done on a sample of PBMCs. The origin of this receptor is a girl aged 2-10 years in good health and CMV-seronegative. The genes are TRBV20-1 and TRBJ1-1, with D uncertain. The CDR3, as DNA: TGCAGTGCGACTGATTACACTGAAGCTTTCTTT. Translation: CSATDYTEAFF.